The entry below gives a single T cell receptor beta chain sequence along with its context. The ends were cut back, 4 bases at V and 6 bases at J, with 11 bases in the middle. The length of the CDR3 is 13 residues. The V gene's germline CDR1 is SGHTA and CDR2 FQGNSA. The study ran its PCR with 60 Vbeta and 13 Jbeta primers. Data came from immunoSEQ multiplex PCR; TCRdb stores just in-frame clones and leaves some out. Its table lists tens of thousands of clones. This record comes from a study of cytomegalovirus exposure and HLA in healthy donors. The rearrangement links TRBV7-2 to TRBJ2-3, with a weak D call TRBD2 (5 bases). The sequence was obtained from a boy aged 10-17 years in good health and CMV-seronegative. The sample comprised PBMCs. DNA of the CDR3: TGTGCCAGCAGCTCTGTACGGGATGATACGCAGTATTTT. This codes for CASSSVRDDTQYF.